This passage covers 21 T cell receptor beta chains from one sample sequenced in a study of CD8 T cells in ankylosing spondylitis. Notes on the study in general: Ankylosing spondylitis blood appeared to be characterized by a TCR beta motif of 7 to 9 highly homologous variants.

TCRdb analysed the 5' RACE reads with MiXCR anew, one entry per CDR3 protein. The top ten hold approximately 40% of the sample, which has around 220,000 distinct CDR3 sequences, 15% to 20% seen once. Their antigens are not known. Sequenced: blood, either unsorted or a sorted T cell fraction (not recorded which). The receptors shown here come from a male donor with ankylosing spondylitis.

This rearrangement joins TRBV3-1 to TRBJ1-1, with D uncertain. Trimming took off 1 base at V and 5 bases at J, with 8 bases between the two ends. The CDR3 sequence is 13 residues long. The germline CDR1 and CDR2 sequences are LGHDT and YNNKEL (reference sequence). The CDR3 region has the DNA TGTGCCAGCAGCCAAGGGGTCTCGACTGAAGCTTTCTTT. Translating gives CASSQGVSTEAFF.

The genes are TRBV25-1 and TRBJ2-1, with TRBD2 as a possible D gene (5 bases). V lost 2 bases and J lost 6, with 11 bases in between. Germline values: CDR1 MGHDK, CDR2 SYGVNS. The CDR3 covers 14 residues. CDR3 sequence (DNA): TGTGCCAGCAGTGAAGATTGGGAGAGCAATGAGCAGTTCTTC. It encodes CASSEDWESNEQFF.

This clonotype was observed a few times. The chain's CDR3 is CASRPQGDRGYTF. CDR3 bases: TGTGCCAGCCGCCCACAGGGGGATAGGGGCTACACCTTC. V is TRBV7-9 and J is TRBJ1-2; 8 positions match TRBD1. The CDR3 runs to 13 residues. With V trimmed by 8 bases and J by 8 bases, 10 bases remained unmatched. The germline V gene has CDR1 SEHNR and CDR2 FQNEAQ (reference sequence).

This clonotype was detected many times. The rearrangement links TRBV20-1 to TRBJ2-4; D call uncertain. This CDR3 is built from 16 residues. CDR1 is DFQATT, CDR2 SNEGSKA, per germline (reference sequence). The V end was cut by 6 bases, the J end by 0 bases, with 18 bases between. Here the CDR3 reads CSALGRAQLAKNIQYF. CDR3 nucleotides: TGCAGTGCCCTCGGACGAGCCCAACTAGCCAAAAACATTCAGTACTTC.

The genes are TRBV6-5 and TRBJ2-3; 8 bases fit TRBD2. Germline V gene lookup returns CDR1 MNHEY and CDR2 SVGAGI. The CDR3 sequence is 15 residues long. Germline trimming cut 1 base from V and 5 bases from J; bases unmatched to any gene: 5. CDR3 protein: CASSYFRGGLDTQYF. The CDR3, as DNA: TGTGCCAGCAGTTACTTCCGGGGGGGGTTAGATACGCAGTATTTT.

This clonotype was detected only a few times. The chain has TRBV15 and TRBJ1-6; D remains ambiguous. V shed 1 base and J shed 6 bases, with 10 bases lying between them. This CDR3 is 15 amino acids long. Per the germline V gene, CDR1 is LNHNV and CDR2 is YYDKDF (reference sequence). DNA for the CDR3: TGTGCCACCAGCAGAGTCTCCTCGACTAATTCACCCCTCCACTTT. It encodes CATSRVSSTNSPLHF.

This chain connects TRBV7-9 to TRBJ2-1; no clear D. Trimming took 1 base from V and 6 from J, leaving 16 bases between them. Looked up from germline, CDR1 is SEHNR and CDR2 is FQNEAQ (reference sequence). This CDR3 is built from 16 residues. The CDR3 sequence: CASSLVGGAVPNEQFF. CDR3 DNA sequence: TGTGCCAGCAGCTTAGTCGGCGGCGCGGTACCCAATGAGCAGTTCTTC. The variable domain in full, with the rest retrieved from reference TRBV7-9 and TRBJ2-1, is DTGVSQNPRHKITKRGQNVTFRCDPISEHNRLYWYRQTLGQGPEFLTYFQNEAQLEKSRLLSDRFSAERPKGSFSTLEIQRTEQGDSAMYLCASSLVGGAVPNEQFFGPGTRLTVL.

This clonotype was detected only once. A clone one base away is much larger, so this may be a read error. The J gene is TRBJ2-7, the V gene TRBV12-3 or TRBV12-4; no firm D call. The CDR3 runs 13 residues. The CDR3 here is CATSLPGVREQYF. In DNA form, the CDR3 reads TGTGCCACCAGTTTGCCTGGGGTTCGGGAGCAGTACTTC.

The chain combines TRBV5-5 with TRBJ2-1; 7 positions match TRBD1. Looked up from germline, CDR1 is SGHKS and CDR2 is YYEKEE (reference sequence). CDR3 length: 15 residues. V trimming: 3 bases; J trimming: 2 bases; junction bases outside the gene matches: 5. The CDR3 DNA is TGTGCCAGCAGCTACGACAGGGCTCCCTACAATGAGCAGTTCTTC. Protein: CASSYDRAPYNEQFF.

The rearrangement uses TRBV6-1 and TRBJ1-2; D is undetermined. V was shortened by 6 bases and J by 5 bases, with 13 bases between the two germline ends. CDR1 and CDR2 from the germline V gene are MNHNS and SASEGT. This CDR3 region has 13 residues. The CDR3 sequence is CASSPEVEYGYTF. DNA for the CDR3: TGTGCCAGCAGCCCCGAAGTGGAATATGGCTACACCTTC.

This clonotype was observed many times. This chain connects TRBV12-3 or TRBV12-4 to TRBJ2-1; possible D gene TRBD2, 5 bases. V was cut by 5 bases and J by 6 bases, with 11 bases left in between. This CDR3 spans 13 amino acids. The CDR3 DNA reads TGTGCCAGCAGTACGGACTGGGGCAATGAGCAGTTCTTC. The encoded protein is CASSTDWGNEQFF.

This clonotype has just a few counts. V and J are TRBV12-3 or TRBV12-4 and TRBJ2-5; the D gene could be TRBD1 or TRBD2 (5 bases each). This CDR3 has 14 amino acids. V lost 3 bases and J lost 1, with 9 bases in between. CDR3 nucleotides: TGTGCCAGCAGTTTCTCGGGGCGCCAAGAGACCCAGTACTTC. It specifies CASSFSGRQETQYF.

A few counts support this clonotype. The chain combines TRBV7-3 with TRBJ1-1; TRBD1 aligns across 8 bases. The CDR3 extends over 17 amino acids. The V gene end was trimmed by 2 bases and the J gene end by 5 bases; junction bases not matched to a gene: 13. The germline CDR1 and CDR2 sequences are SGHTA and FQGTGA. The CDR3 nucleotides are TGTGCCAGCAGCTTAGGCTTTATTCAGGGGGCGAGGACTGAAGCTTTCTTT. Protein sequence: CASSLGFIQGARTEAFF.

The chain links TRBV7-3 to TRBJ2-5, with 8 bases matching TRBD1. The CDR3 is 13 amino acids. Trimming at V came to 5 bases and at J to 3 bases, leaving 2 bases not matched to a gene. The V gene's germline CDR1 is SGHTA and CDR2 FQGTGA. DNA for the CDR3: TGTGCCAGCAGCAAGACAGGGGAAGAGACCCAGTACTTC. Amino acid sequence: CASSKTGEETQYF.

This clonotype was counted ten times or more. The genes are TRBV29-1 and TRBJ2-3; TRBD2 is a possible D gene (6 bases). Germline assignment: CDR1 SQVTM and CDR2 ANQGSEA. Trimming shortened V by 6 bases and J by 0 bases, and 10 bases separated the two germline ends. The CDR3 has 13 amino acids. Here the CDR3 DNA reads TGCAGCGTGTGGGGGGAGAGCACAGATACGCAGTATTTT. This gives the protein CSVWGESTDTQYF.

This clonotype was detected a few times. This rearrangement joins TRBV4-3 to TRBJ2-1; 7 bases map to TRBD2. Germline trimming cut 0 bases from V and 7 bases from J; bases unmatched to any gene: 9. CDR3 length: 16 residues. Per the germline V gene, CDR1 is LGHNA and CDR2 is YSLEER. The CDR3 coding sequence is TGCGCCAGCAGCCAAGATGGAACGGGAGGAGGAAATGAGCAGTTCTTC. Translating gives CASSQDGTGGGNEQFF.

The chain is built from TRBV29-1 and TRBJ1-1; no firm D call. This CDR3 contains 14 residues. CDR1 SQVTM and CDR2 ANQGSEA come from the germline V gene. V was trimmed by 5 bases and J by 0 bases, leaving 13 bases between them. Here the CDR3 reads CSVIRGGMNTEAFF. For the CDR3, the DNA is TGCAGCGTTATCAGAGGAGGGATGAACACTGAAGCTTTCTTT. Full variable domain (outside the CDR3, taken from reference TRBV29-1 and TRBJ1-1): SAVISQKPSRDICQRGTSLTIQCQVDSQVTMMFWYRQQPGQSLTLIATANQGSEATYESGFVIDKFPISRPNLTFSTLTVSNMSPEDSSIYLCSVIRGGMNTEAFFGQGTRLTVV.

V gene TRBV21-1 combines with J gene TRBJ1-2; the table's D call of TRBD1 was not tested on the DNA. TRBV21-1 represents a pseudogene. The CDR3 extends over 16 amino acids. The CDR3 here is CASSTGDRGGTYGYTF. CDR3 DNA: TGTGCCAGCAGCACGGGAGACAGGGGAGGGACCTATGGCTACACCTTC.

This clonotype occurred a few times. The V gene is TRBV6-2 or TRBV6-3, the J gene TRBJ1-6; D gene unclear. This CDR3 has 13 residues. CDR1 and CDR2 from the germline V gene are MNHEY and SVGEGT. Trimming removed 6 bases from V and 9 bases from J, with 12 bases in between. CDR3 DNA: TGTGCCAGCAGCCTGGAGCTACCTTCACCCCTCCACTTT. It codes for CASSLELPSPLHF.

The CDR3 DNA is TGCAGCGCTCTAGGGACGACCAGCACAGATACGCAGTATTTT. Translated, it gives CSALGTTSTDTQYF. The rearrangement uses TRBV29-1 and TRBJ2-3, with D possibly called TRBD1 or TRBD2 (5 bases each). V lost 7 bases, J lost 0 bases, and 14 bases lay in between. Per germline, CDR1 SQVTM and CDR2 ANQGSEA. The CDR3 is made up of 14 amino acids.

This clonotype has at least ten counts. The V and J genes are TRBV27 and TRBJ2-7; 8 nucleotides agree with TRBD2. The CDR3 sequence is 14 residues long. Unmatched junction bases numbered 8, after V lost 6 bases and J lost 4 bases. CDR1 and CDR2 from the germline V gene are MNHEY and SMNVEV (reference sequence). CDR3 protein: CASRTSGTIYEQYF. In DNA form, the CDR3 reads TGTGCCAGCAGAACTAGCGGTACCATTTACGAGCAGTACTTC.